A single sample gave rise to the 3 T cell receptor beta chains below, sequenced in a study of blood T cell repertoires in COVID-19. The table came from immunoSEQ multiplex PCR; TCRdb's copy has only in-frame clones and leaves some out. The table lists some 140,000 clones, roughly 86% of them singletons. Input material: peripheral blood. The receptor set was obtained from a human donor in a cohort sampled during active COVID-19.

This clone was seen a few times. The rearrangement joins TRBV6-1 to TRBJ1-6; 8 bases match TRBD1. The CDR3 spans 16 residues. V lost 4 bases to trimming and J lost 4 bases; unmatched junction nucleotides: 6. Germline CDR1 and CDR2: MNHNS and SASEGT. DNA for the CDR3: TGTGCCAGCAGTGCGGACAGGGCCGTATATAATTCACCCCTCCACTTT. Encoded protein: CASSADRAVYNSPLHF.

This chain links TRBV5-8 with TRBJ1-2; no firm D call. CDR1 and CDR2 (germline): SGHTS, YDEGEE. The V end lost 0 bases, the J end lost 2 bases, and 11 bases lay between the germline ends. The CDR3 has 15 amino acids. As DNA, the CDR3 is TGTGCCAGCAGCTTGGATGTCCTAGGAAACTATGGCTACACCTTC. Protein sequence: CASSLDVLGNYGYTF.

The rearrangement uses TRBV12-2 and TRBJ2-3; the table's D gene call, TRBD1, was not cross checked with the DNA. TRBV12-2 is shown as a pseudogene. The CDR3 length is 16 residues. The CDR3: CASRRGTGVSTDTQYF. The CDR3 coding sequence is TGTGCAAGTCGCAGAGGGACAGGAGTCAGCACAGATACGCAGTATTTT.